The next 6 T cell receptor beta chains were all read from a single sample in a study of blood T cell repertoires in COVID-19. TCRdb's table, derived via immunoSEQ multiplex PCR, lists solely in-frame clones and lacks some. The data hold about 180,000 clones, with approximately 88% observed a single time. Material for sequencing was peripheral blood. These receptor sequences come from a man aged 18 to 30 with active or convalescent COVID-19.

V is TRBV10-3 and J is TRBJ1-1, with 9 bases that match TRBD1. CDR1 ENHRY and CDR2 SYGVKD come from the germline V gene. With V trimmed by 3 bases and J by 0 bases, 8 bases remained unmatched. The CDR3 spans 17 residues. The CDR3 region is CAISDTTGGPMNTEAFF. CDR3 coding DNA: TGTGCCATCAGTGATACAACAGGGGGCCCTATGAACACTGAAGCTTTCTTT.

This clone is a singleton in its sample. The chain uses TRBV28 and TRBJ2-5, with D possibly matching TRBD1 (5 bases). V dropped 5 bases and J dropped 1 base, with 11 bases sitting between them. The CDR3 is 14 residues long. The germline gives CDR1 MDHEN, CDR2 SYDVKM. The CDR3 is CASSQGFSQETQYF. In nucleotides, the CDR3 is TGTGCCAGCAGTCAGGGATTCTCCCAAGAGACCCAGTACTTC.

This chain uses TRBV10-1 with TRBJ2-5, with a tentative D call TRBD2 (6 bases). The germline V and J ends were trimmed by 2 bases and 2 bases, with 12 bases remaining between them. CDR3 size: 15 residues. Per the germline V gene, CDR1 is WNHNN and CDR2 is SYGVQD (reference sequence). CDR3 region: CASSEMRGPQETQYF. The CDR3 DNA sequence: TGCGCCAGCAGTGAGATGCGGGGCCCTCAAGAGACCCAGTACTTC.

The chain links TRBV14 to TRBJ1-1, with 7 bases identical to TRBD1. The CDR3 covers 14 residues. The ends lost 2 bases at V and 6 bases at J; junction bases unmatched: 6. Germline V gene data show CDR1 as SGHDN and CDR2 as FVKESK. CDR3 loop: CASSQQTGLSEAFF. In nucleotides, the CDR3 is TGTGCCAGCAGCCAACAGACAGGGTTGTCTGAAGCTTTCTTT.

V usage is TRBV11-1 and J usage is TRBJ2-1; tentative D call: TRBD1 (6 bases). CDR3 length: 15 amino acids. Per germline, CDR1 SGHAT and CDR2 FQDESV (reference sequence). V was clipped by 4 bases and J by 4 bases, with 14 bases between them. This chain's CDR3 is CASSSSDRNYNEQFF. In DNA, the CDR3 is TGTGCCAGCAGCTCCTCGGACAGAAATTACAATGAGCAGTTCTTC.

The V gene is TRBV7-2, the J gene TRBJ2-1; D possibly corresponds to TRBD2 (6 bases). Germline V CDR1 and CDR2: SGHTA, FQGNSA. V lost 5 bases and J 0 bases, leaving 14 bases between the germline ends. The CDR3 length is 16 residues. For the CDR3, the DNA is TGTGCCAGCAGCCCTCAGGCGGGATACTCCTACAATGAGCAGTTCTTC. Translating gives CASSPQAGYSYNEQFF.